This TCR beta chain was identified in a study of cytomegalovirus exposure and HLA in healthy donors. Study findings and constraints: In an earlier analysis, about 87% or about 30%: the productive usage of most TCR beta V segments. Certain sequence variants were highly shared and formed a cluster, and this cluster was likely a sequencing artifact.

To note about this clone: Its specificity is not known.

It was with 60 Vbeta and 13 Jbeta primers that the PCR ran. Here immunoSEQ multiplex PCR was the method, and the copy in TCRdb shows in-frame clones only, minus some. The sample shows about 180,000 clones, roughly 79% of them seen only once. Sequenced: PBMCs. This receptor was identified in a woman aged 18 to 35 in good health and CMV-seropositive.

CDR3 region: CASSSGGYQPQHF. The CDR3 region has the DNA TGTGCCAGCAGTTCCGGCGGGTATCAGCCCCAGCATTTT. The chain combines TRBV6-5 with TRBJ1-5, with D hard to call. The V end was cut by 4 bases, the J end by 5 bases, with 9 bases between. Germline CDR1 reads MNHEY; CDR2 reads SVGAGI. This CDR3 comprises 13 residues.